This TCR beta chain was observed in a study of cytomegalovirus exposure and HLA in healthy donors. Overall study findings and caveats: In a later analysis, TCR beta V- and J-gene trimming was associated with a missense DCLRE1C variant. The authors reported that TCR beta sequences could predict HLA-A and HLA-B alleles. These predictions were accurate for most subjects in the first cohort. An apparent linkage of common viral pathogens to several of the most significant clusters emerged in a later analysis.

In the case of this clone: Its antigen is as yet unknown.

The PCR ran on 60 Vbeta and 13 Jbeta primers. The table came from immunoSEQ multiplex PCR; TCRdb's copy has only in-frame clones and leaves some out. The sample includes 110,000 to 150,000 clones, 55% to 85% of them seen just once. Trimming stripped 5 bases from V and 1 base from J, with 14 bases between. Germline values: CDR1 MGHDK, CDR2 SYGVNS. This CDR3 region has 15 residues. The J gene is TRBJ1-1, the V gene TRBV25-1; tentative D call: TRBD1 (6 bases). This receptor was taken from a man aged 35-49 years in good health and CMV-seronegative. Sequencing was carried out using PBMCs. The CDR3 loop is CASSRPGAENTEAFF. CDR3 bases: TGTGCCAGCAGTCGACCAGGGGCAGAGAACACTGAAGCTTTCTTT. Using reference TRBV25-1 and TRBJ1-1 for the parts outside the CDR3, the full variable domain is EADIYQTPRYLVIGTGKKITLECSQTMGHDKMYWYQQDPGMELHLIHYSYGVNSTEKGDLSSESTVSRIRTEHFPLTLESARPSHTSQYLCASSRPGAENTEAFFGQGTRLTVV.